This is a list of T cell receptor beta chains from one sample in a study of CD8+CD57+ T cells in acquired aplastic anemia. A single record per CDR3 protein comes from TCRdb applying MiXCR to the reads. This sample has roughly 240,000 distinct CDR3 sequences; more than 45% occur once, and the top ten carry under 9%. Material for sequencing was sorted CD4+, CD8+, or CD8+CD57+ T cells (not recorded which) from PBMCs. The receptors here all came from a human donor with aplastic anemia. CDR3s include the opening cysteine and the closing phenylalanine or tryptophan. A D gene is named only where the DNA matches it firmly. Only some rows state a clone size, as once, few, many or a class for expanded clones.

>TRBJ2-5|many|-|TRBV7-8
TGTGCCAGCAGTTTAGCCGGGACCGGGACGGAGACCCAGTACTTC
CASSLAGTGTETQYF
>TRBJ2-2|-|-|TRBV29-1
TGCAGCGTTCCAGGTTACACCGGGGAGCTGTTTTTT
CSVPGYTGELFF
>TRBJ1-1|many|-|TRBV15
TGTGCCACCAGCAGAGATTTCGTGCAGAACACTGAAGCTTTCTTT
CATSRDFVQNTEAFF
>TRBJ2-1|many|TRBD2|TRBV7-9
TGTGCCAGCAGCTTCGGGGGGGCGCGGAATGAGCAGTTCTTC
CASSFGGARNEQFF
>TRBJ1-1|-|-|TRBV7-6
TGTGCCAGCAGCTTACAAAGATACACTGAAGCTTTCTTT
CASSLQRYTEAFF
>TRBJ2-7|-|TRBD2|TRBV7-2
TGTGCCAGCAGCTTAGGGGAACTAGCGGGTGAGCAGTACTTC
CASSLGELAGEQYF
>TRBJ2-1|many|-|TRBV7-8
TGTGCCAGCAGCTCCGGGGTTACGGGTGGACAGTTCTTC
CASSSGVTGGQFF
>TRBJ1-2|many|-|TRBV6-5
TGTGCCAGCAGGTCTAAGGGCGGGAACTTTAACTATGGCTACACCTTC
CASRSKGGNFNYGYTF
>TRBJ1-1|many|TRBD1|TRBV2
TGTGCCAGCAGTGGGACAGGGGGCGGAGGTGAAGCTTTCTTT
CASSGTGGGGEAFF
>TRBJ2-7|many|-|TRBV4-3
TGCGCCAGCAGCCAAGGGACAGAATACTACGAGCAGTACTTC
CASSQGTEYYEQYF
>TRBJ1-5|-|-|TRBV6-4
TGTGCCAGCAGTCGCGCGGGAGGGGATTACAATGAGCCCCAGCATTTT
CASSRAGGDYNEPQHF
>TRBJ1-1|-|-|TRBV11-1
TGTGCCAGCAGCTTAGCGGGAGAGAGCCGCCCTGAAGCTTTCTTT
CASSLAGESRPEAFF
>TRBJ1-2|many|TRBD1|TRBV12-3/TRBV12-4
TGTGCCAGCAGTTTCCCGGGACAGATATCCTATGGCTACACCTTC
CASSFPGQISYGYTF
>TRBJ2-2|few|TRBD1|TRBV5-1
TGCGCCAGCAGCCCCGACAGGGGGCAGTACGCCGGGGAGCTGTTTTTT
CASSPDRGQYAGELFF
>TRBJ2-2|many|TRBD2|TRBV9
TGTGCCAGCAGCGTAGCAGCTAGCGGGGATAACACCGGGGAGCTGTTTTTT
CASSVAASGDNTGELFF
>TRBJ1-1|-|-|TRBV15
TGTGCCACCAGCAGACTAAAGAACACTGAAGCTTTCTTT
CATSRLKNTEAFF
>TRBJ1-1|-|TRBD1|TRBV7-3
TGTGCCAGCAGCGGACGGACAGGGATGAACACTGAAGCTTTCTTT
CASSGRTGMNTEAFF
>TRBJ2-7|few|TRBD1|TRBV5-1
TGCGCCAGCAGCCACAGGGGACAGGCCTACGAGCAGTACTTC
CASSHRGQAYEQYF
>TRBJ1-1|-|-|TRBV4-2
TGTGCCAGCAGCCCGTGGGGACCGAACACTGAAGCTTTCTTT
CASSPWGPNTEAFF
>TRBJ1-6|many|-|TRBV19
TGTGCCAGTAGTACCCTGGAGAGCTCCTATAATTCACCCCTCCACTTT
CASSTLESSYNSPLHF
>TRBJ2-7|many|TRBD2|TRBV20-1
TGCAGTGCTAGAGTGATCCCCCGGGAGGCAAGCTCCTACGAGCAGTACTTC
CSARVIPREASSYEQYF
>TRBJ2-5|many|-|TRBV14
TGTGCCAGCAGCCAAGCCGGGGGGCTGGAGACCCAGTACTTC
CASSQAGGLETQYF
>TRBJ2-1|many|-|TRBV15
TGTGCCACCAGCAGACCCCCGGGCGGAGGGTACAATGAGCAGTTCTTC
CATSRPPGGGYNEQFF
>TRBJ1-4|-|-|TRBV27
TGTGCCAGCAGTTTAGTCAGGGACGATGAAAAACTGTTTTTT
CASSLVRDDEKLFF
>TRBJ2-5|-|TRBD1|TRBV19
TGTGCCAGTAGTAGGACAGGGGGCGAAGAGGAGACCCAGTACTTC
CASSRTGGEEETQYF
>TRBJ2-5|-|TRBD2|TRBV14
TGTGCCAGCAGCCCGACTAGCGGAGGCCAAGAGACCCAGTACTTC
CASSPTSGGQETQYF
>TRBJ1-5|few|TRBD1|TRBV6-1
TGTGCCAGCAGTGAATCGCCCCTAGCACAGGGGGATGGAAATCAGCCCCAGCATTTT
CASSESPLAQGDGNQPQHF
>TRBJ2-3|-|TRBD2|TRBV10-3
TGTGCCATCAGTGACCTAGCGGCAGATACGCAGTATTTT
CAISDLAADTQYF
>TRBJ1-5|once|-|TRBV15
TGTGCCACCAGCGGGGGAATAGATGTAGGTTTGGCCCAGCATTTT
CATSGGIDVGLAQHF
>TRBJ2-7|many|-|TRBV19
TGTGCCAGTATGGGGATCGGCTACGAGCAGTACTTC
CASMGIGYEQYF
>TRBJ1-1|-|TRBD1|TRBV10-3
TGTGCCATCAGGCGGACAGGGGCGAACACTGAAGCTTTCTTT
CAIRRTGANTEAFF
>TRBJ1-2|-|TRBD1|TRBV20-1
TGCAGTGCCCCGTTGGGACAGTCGGGTGGCTACACCTTC
CSAPLGQSGGYTF
>TRBJ2-7|many|-|TRBV19
TGTGCCAGTAGTACACTAATCCCACTTAAAGGGGGCTCCTACGAGCAGTACTTC
CASSTLIPLKGGSYEQYF
>TRBJ2-1|-|-|TRBV19
TGTGCCAGCCACCCCGGGACGGACTACAATGAGCAGTTCTTC
CASHPGTDYNEQFF
>TRBJ1-2|-|-|TRBV14
TGTGCCACCTCAGAGAGCACTCGGCCTAACTATGGCTACACCTTC
CATSESTRPNYGYTF
>TRBJ2-5|many|-|TRBV28
TGTGCCAGCAGTTCGGGGGCAAGGAGGGAGACCCAGTACTTC
CASSSGARRETQYF
>TRBJ2-7|few|-|TRBV11-1
TGTGCCAGCAGCTCCGGGACAGCCGGGAGCGGGAACTACGAGCAGTACTTC
CASSSGTAGSGNYEQYF
>TRBJ2-6|many|-|TRBV27
TGTGCCAGCAGCTCTGGGGCCAACGTCCTGACTTTC
CASSSGANVLTF
>TRBJ2-2|-|-|TRBV14
TGTGCCAGCACCTCCGGGACAATAAGCACCGGGGAGCTGTTTTTT
CASTSGTISTGELFF
>TRBJ1-1|many|-|TRBV20-1
TGCAGTGCCACGGGGGGGGGAGCAGGAGTCGCTGAAGCTTTCTTT
CSATGGGAGVAEAFF